The present entry profiles one T cell receptor (beta chain) with its context. The antigen remains unidentified. This table comes from immunoSEQ multiplex PCR, and its TCRdb copy is limited to in-frame clones, with some not included. This sample has 75,000 to 95,000 clones; about 90% occur once, and the top ten carry about 0.51%. This entry belongs to a study of OX40 agonist ivuxolimab in advanced cancers. In the study overall: As their treatment, patients were administered ivuxolimab, an agonistic anti-OX40 (CD134) antibody. A mean age of around 66 years, range about 20 to 79, was recorded, and 80% to 90% were male.

CDR3 length: 16 residues. Per germline, CDR1 SGDLS and CDR2 YYNGEE. Deletions cut 4 bases from V and 2 bases from J, with 19 bases between. Points from the study as a whole: Among the lowest peripheral clonal expansion occurred in 0.1-3.0 mg/kg partial responders. CD4+ T cells averaged fewer expanded clones than CD8+ T cells.

The gene calls are TRBV9 and TRBJ2-7, with D possibly TRBD1 on 7 matching bases. The sequenced sample was CD4+ or CD8+ T cells sorted from blood, obtained in a trial of the OX40 agonist ivuxolimab. The TCR sequence derives from an adult with an advanced solid tumor such as melanoma, head and neck, liver or kidney cancer. The CDR3 loop is CASSPRSGGYPYEQYF. The CDR3 bases are TGTGCCAGCAGCCCCCGATCAGGGGGGTACCCCTACGAGCAGTACTTC.